A single sample gave rise to the 30 T cell receptor beta chains below, sequenced in a study of blood T cell repertoires in COVID-19. Some clones are missing from TCRdb's copy, which holds only in-frame ones; the method was immunoSEQ multiplex PCR. There are over 130,000 clones in the sample; about 83% occur only once, and under 10% lies in the top ten. The sample was peripheral blood. These receptor sequences come from a young man with COVID-19, enrolled during active disease.

J is TRBJ1-3 and V is TRBV4-1, with 7 bases that match TRBD1. This CDR3 is built from 17 residues. Unmatched junction bases numbered 6, after V lost 1 base and J lost 0 bases. Germline lookup yields CDR1 MGHRA and CDR2 YSYEKL. CDR3 region: CASSQARQGLSGNTIYF. In DNA, the CDR3 is TGCGCCAGCAGCCAAGCTCGACAGGGCCTCTCTGGAAACACCATATATTTT.

The rearrangement links TRBV11-2 to TRBJ1-1; no clear D gene. This CDR3 is built from 14 residues. The germline V gene has CDR1 SGHAT and CDR2 FQNNGV. Trimming shortened V by 4 bases and J by 3 bases, and 12 bases separated the two germline ends. CDR3 bases: TGTGCCAGCAGCTCTATCCGGGAGGACACTGAAGCTTTCTTT. This translates into CASSSIREDTEAFF.

This chain connects TRBV19 to TRBJ2-5, with D uncertain. The CDR3 sequence is 12 residues long. With 6 bases removed from V and 2 bases from J, the gap between germline ends came to 7 bases. CDR1 is LNHDA and CDR2 is SQIVND in the germline V gene (reference sequence). This CDR3 is CASSERQETQYF. The CDR3 nucleotides read TGTGCCAGTAGCGAGCGACAAGAGACCCAGTACTTC.

The V and J genes are TRBV9 and TRBJ2-2, with 7 bases identical to TRBD2. In germline, CDR1 is SGDLS, CDR2 YYNGEE. The CDR3 contains 15 residues. Germline trimming cut 2 bases from V and 6 bases from J; bases unmatched to any gene: 7. The CDR3 region has the DNA TGTGCCAGCAGCGTCGGCGGGAGTGGCGCCGGGGAGCTGTTTTTT. Translation gives CASSVGGSGAGELFF.

The rearrangement links TRBV6-4 to TRBJ2-1; 10 bases are a match to TRBD1. The CDR3 runs to 17 residues. Germline CDR1 reads MRHNA; CDR2 reads SNTAGT. The trim removed 2 bases at V and 7 bases at J, leaving 11 bases unmatched. The CDR3 DNA reads TGTGCCAGCAGTGACGATTTTGAAGGACAGGGGGTTAATGAGCAGTTCTTC. It specifies CASSDDFEGQGVNEQFF.

The chain couples TRBV30 to TRBJ1-2, with D possibly being TRBD1 (6 bases). The CDR3 consists of 15 residues. V shed 5 bases and J shed 4 bases, with 20 bases lying between them. Germline CDR1 GTSNPN, CDR2 SVGIG (reference sequence). CDR3 DNA: TGTGCCTGGGCACAAGCGGACAGCCTTTTCTATGGCTACACCTTC. This codes for CAWAQADSLFYGYTF.

The chain joins TRBV5-6 to TRBJ1-5, with D unclear. V was clipped by 4 bases and J by 1 base, with 12 bases between them. Per germline, CDR1 SGHDT and CDR2 YYEEEE. The CDR3 is made up of 15 amino acids. CDR3: CASSSLMESNQPQHF. The CDR3 DNA sequence: TGTGCCAGCAGCAGCCTGATGGAGAGCAATCAGCCCCAGCATTTT.

The chain employs TRBV6-6 and TRBJ2-7; 7 nucleotides align to TRBD2. J was trimmed by 5 bases and V by 8 bases; bases with no gene match: 9. CDR3 size: 13 residues. In germline, CDR1 is MNHNY, CDR2 SVGAGI (reference sequence). The DNA of the CDR3 is TGTGCCAGCCGGACGGGAGGTACCGACGAGCAGTACTTC. The encoded protein is CASRTGGTDEQYF.

V gene TRBV12-3 or TRBV12-4 combines with J gene TRBJ1-3; unclear D gene. The CDR3 spans 13 residues. Trimming shortened V by 6 bases and J by 0 bases, and 6 bases separated the two germline ends. DNA of the CDR3: TGTGCCAGCAGCAGAAACTCTGGAAACACCATATATTTT. Its translation is CASSRNSGNTIYF.

This sequence joins TRBV9 and TRBJ2-2; D is unresolved. The CDR3 is 14 amino acids. Trimming shortened V by 0 bases and J by 3 bases, and 6 bases separated the two germline ends. Germline lookup yields CDR1 SGDLS and CDR2 YYNGEE. The CDR3 loop reads CASSVVAHTGELFF. The CDR3 DNA reads as TGTGCCAGCAGCGTAGTGGCCCACACCGGGGAGCTGTTTTTT.

The J gene is TRBJ2-3, the V gene TRBV5-1; unclear D gene. Deletions cut 0 bases from V and 6 bases from J, with 5 bases between. The CDR3 covers 12 residues. CDR1 and CDR2 (germline): SGHRS, YFSETQ. The CDR3: CASSLGSDTQYF. The CDR3 DNA follows: TGCGCCAGCAGCTTGGGGAGCGATACGCAGTATTTT.

The V call is TRBV24-1, the J call TRBJ1-5, with no clear D. The CDR3 has 14 residues. Germline-derived CDR1 and CDR2 are KGHDR and SFDVKD. Trimming took off 4 bases at V and 6 bases at J, with 12 bases between the two ends. The CDR3 sequence is CATSEAALGQPQHF. Here the CDR3 DNA reads TGTGCCACCAGTGAGGCGGCGCTGGGTCAGCCCCAGCATTTT.

V and J are TRBV11-3 and TRBJ2-3; TRBD2 agrees at 8 bases. The J segment lost 2 bases and the V segment lost 6 bases, leaving 7 bases of the junction unmatched. The germline V gene encodes CDR1 SGHNT and CDR2 YENEEA. There are 15 residues in the CDR3. CDR3 nucleotides: TGTGCCAGCAGGAAGGGTAGCGGGATCACAGATACGCAGTATTTT. Its translation is CASRKGSGITDTQYF.

This rearrangement joins TRBV5-1 to TRBJ2-7, with D hard to call. The CDR3 extends over 14 amino acids. The V gene's germline CDR1 is SGHRS and CDR2 YFSETQ. V lost 2 bases and J lost 1, with 10 bases in between. This CDR3 reads CASSFHQSSYEQYF. CDR3 DNA sequence: TGCGCCAGCAGCTTTCATCAGTCTTCCTACGAGCAGTACTTC.

The chain links TRBV19 to TRBJ2-3; possibly TRBD2 for D (5 bases). The ends were cut back, 6 bases at V and 0 bases at J, with 13 bases in the middle. Germline V gene lookup returns CDR1 LNHDA and CDR2 SQIVND (reference sequence). This CDR3 contains 15 residues. This CDR3 is CASSSGAASTDTQYF. The CDR3 DNA is TGTGCCAGTAGCAGCGGAGCCGCTAGCACAGATACGCAGTATTTT.

The chain joins TRBV10-2 to TRBJ2-3; 10 positions agree with TRBD2. J was trimmed by 4 bases and V by 8 bases; bases with no gene match: 6. Germline V gene sequence: CDR1 WSHSY, CDR2 SAAADI. The CDR3 totals 14 residues. CDR3 sequence (DNA): TGCGCCAGCTGTTTAGCGGGAGGCGCAGATACGCAGTATTTT. This gives the protein CASCLAGGADTQYF.

This clone occurred many times. The J gene is TRBJ1-5, the V gene TRBV2; TRBD1 matches at 11 bases. The V and J ends lost 3 bases and 5 bases, in that order; junction bases with no gene match: 6. The CDR3 is 16 amino acids. Germline lookup yields CDR1 SNHLY and CDR2 FYNNEI. The CDR3 protein is CASSDRDRGWYQPQHF. CDR3 nucleotide sequence: TGTGCCAGCAGTGACCGGGACAGGGGGTGGTATCAGCCCCAGCATTTT.

The chain employs TRBV5-8 and TRBJ2-7; D call uncertain. The germline V gene has CDR1 SGHTS and CDR2 YDEGEE. Trimming left V 3 bases short and J 7 bases short, with 8 bases between. This CDR3 has 11 amino acids. The CDR3 loop is CASSYLEEQYF. The CDR3 coding sequence is TGTGCCAGCAGCTACCTGGAGGAGCAGTACTTC. The variable domain in full, completed from reference TRBV5-8 and TRBJ2-7, reads EAGVTQSPTHLIKTRGQQATLRCSPISGHTSVYWYQQALGLGLQFLLWYDEGEERNRGNFPPRFSGRQFPNYSSELNVNALELEDSALYLCASSYLEEQYFGPGTRLTVT.

The chain combines TRBV2 with TRBJ2-2, with D possibly matching TRBD1 (6 bases). The ends were cut back, 10 bases at V and 4 bases at J, with 13 bases in the middle. The CDR3 loop spans 13 amino acids. Germline V gene data show CDR1 as SNHLY and CDR2 as FYNNEI. CDR3: CATNPGVTGELFF. The CDR3, as DNA: TGTGCCACTAACCCAGGGGTCACCGGGGAGCTGTTTTTT.

A word on this clone: The junction departs from germline at one end; a sequencing error may be responsible. V usage is TRBV28 and J usage is TRBJ1-3, with 10 bases matching TRBD1. CDR3 length: 14 residues. Germline V lookup: CDR1 MDHEN, CDR2 SYDVKM. DNA for the CDR3: TGTGCCAGCACGACAGGGGGCGCGGGAAACACCGTATATTTT. Protein sequence: CASTTGGAGNTVYF.

The chain is built from TRBV18 and TRBJ2-2; 8 nucleotides line up with TRBD1. The germline V gene has CDR1 KGHSH and CDR2 LQKENI. The CDR3 is made up of 14 amino acids. With V trimmed by 4 bases and J by 7 bases, 5 bases remained unmatched. The CDR3 is CASSRRQGFGELFF. The CDR3, as DNA: TGTGCCAGCTCACGGCGACAGGGGTTCGGGGAGCTGTTTTTT.

This rearrangement joins TRBV28 to TRBJ2-7; TRBD2 agrees at 11 bases. The ends lost 2 bases at V and 4 bases at J; junction bases unmatched: 4. In germline, CDR1 is MDHEN, CDR2 SYDVKM. This CDR3 has 15 residues. CDR3 sequence reads: CASSLITSGSYEQYF. The CDR3 region has the DNA TGTGCCAGCAGTTTAATTACTAGCGGGAGTTACGAGCAGTACTTC. The full variable domain, with the rest looked up from reference TRBV28 and TRBJ2-7, is DVKVTQSSRYLVKRTGEKVFLECVQDMDHENMFWYRQDPGLGLRLIYFSYDVKMKEKGDIPEGYSVSREKKERFSLILESASTNQTSMYLCASSLITSGSYEQYFGPGTRLTVT.

This chain joins TRBV28 and TRBJ2-5, with 7 bases aligning to TRBD1. The junction had 1 base not matched to a gene; V was cut back by 2 bases and J by 4 bases. In germline, CDR1 is MDHEN, CDR2 SYDVKM. CDR3 length equals 13 residues. CDR3 bases: TGTGCCAGCAGTTTAAACAGGGGAGAGACCCAGTACTTC. This encodes CASSLNRGETQYF.

This clone was seen a few times. This chain links TRBV9 with TRBJ2-2; D not certain. Trimming removed 0 bases at V and 4 bases at J, with 10 bases between. In germline, CDR1 is SGDLS, CDR2 YYNGEE. This CDR3 comprises 15 residues. CDR3 DNA: TGTGCCAGCAGCGTAGCCATGGTTAGCACCGGGGAGCTGTTTTTT. It yields the protein CASSVAMVSTGELFF.

V usage is TRBV5-6 and J usage is TRBJ1-5; no definite D call. Trimming stripped 0 bases from V and 0 bases from J, with 10 bases between. In germline, CDR1 is SGHDT, CDR2 YYEEEE. This CDR3 contains 16 residues. The CDR3 here is CASSLAGRFSNQPQHF. The CDR3, as DNA: TGTGCCAGCAGCTTGGCCGGGAGGTTTAGCAATCAGCCCCAGCATTTT.

This chain uses TRBV5-6 with TRBJ1-5, with 7 bases fitting TRBD1. J gave up 5 bases and V 2 bases, and 1 base lay outside the gene matches. CDR1 SGHDT and CDR2 YYEEEE come from the germline V gene. CDR3 size: 13 residues. This CDR3 reads CASSFDRDQPQHF. The CDR3 DNA follows: TGTGCCAGCAGCTTCGACAGGGATCAGCCCCAGCATTTT.

The chain is built from TRBV7-9 and TRBJ1-2; D may be TRBD1 (5 bases). Looked up from germline, CDR1 is SEHNR and CDR2 is FQNEAQ (reference sequence). The CDR3 runs to 15 residues. V lost 7 bases, J lost 4 bases, and 19 bases lay in between. CDR3 in DNA: TGTGCCAGCACCTCCCAGGGTGAAGGGCTCTATGGCTACACCTTC. Protein sequence: CASTSQGEGLYGYTF.

The chain has TRBV6-5 and TRBJ1-5; D ambiguous. This CDR3 spans 15 amino acids. V lost 0 bases and J lost 3, with 9 bases in between. Germline values: CDR1 MNHEY, CDR2 SVGAGI. In nucleotides, the CDR3 is TGTGCCAGCAGTTACTCGAAACAGACCAATCAGCCCCAGCATTTT. It translates to CASSYSKQTNQPQHF.

V usage is TRBV7-9 and J usage is TRBJ2-3; TRBD2 matches at 13 bases. CDR3 length equals 16 residues. The junction had 7 bases not matched to a gene; V was cut back by 5 bases and J by 5 bases. The germline gives CDR1 SEHNR, CDR2 FQNEAQ (reference sequence). DNA for the CDR3: TGTGCCAGCAGCCCAGGACTAGCGGGAGTTATAGATACGCAGTATTTT. Protein sequence: CASSPGLAGVIDTQYF. The whole variable domain, remainder taken from reference TRBV7-9 and TRBJ2-3, is DTGVSQNPRHKITKRGQNVTFRCDPISEHNRLYWYRQTLGQGPEFLTYFQNEAQLEKSRLLSDRFSAERPKGSFSTLEIQRTEQGDSAMYLCASSPGLAGVIDTQYFGPGTRLTVL.

The chain is built from TRBV7-9 and TRBJ1-3; D remains ambiguous. This CDR3 contains 15 residues. Germline V lookup: CDR1 SEHNR, CDR2 FQNEAQ (reference sequence). The V gene lost 3 bases and the J gene lost 0 bases, with 9 bases spanning the gap. The chain's CDR3 is CASSFEGSSGNTIYF. The CDR3 DNA follows: TGTGCCAGCAGCTTCGAAGGGAGCTCTGGAAACACCATATATTTT.